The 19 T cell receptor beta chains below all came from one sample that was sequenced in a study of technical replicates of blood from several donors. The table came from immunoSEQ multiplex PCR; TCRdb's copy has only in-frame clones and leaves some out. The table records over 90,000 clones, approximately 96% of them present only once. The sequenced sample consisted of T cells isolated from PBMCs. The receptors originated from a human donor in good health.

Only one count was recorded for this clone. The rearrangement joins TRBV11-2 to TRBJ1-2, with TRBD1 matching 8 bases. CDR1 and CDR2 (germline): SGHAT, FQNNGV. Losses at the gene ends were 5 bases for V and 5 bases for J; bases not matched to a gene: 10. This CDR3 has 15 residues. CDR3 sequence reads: CASSAGQGAAYGYTF. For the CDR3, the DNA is TGTGCCAGCAGCGCCGGACAGGGCGCGGCTTATGGCTACACCTTC.

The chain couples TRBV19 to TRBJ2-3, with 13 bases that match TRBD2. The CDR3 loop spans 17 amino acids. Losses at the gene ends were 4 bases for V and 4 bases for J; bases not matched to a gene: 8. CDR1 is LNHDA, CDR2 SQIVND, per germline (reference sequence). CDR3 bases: TGTGCCAGTAGTACCCCCCGACTAGCGGGAGGTGCAGATACGCAGTATTTT. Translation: CASSTPRLAGGADTQYF.

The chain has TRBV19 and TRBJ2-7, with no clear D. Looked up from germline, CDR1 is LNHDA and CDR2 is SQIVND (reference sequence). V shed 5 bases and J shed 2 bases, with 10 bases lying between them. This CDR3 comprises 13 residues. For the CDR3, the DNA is TGTGCCAGTAGTCCCGCGGTAGCCTACGAGCAGTACTTC. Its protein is CASSPAVAYEQYF.

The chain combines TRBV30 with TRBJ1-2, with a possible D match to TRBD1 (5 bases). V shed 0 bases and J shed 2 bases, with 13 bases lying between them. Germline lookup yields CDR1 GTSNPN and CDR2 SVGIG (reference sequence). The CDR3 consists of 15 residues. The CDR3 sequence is CAWSVRSGKNYGYTF. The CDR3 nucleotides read TGTGCCTGGAGTGTACGTTCAGGGAAGAACTATGGCTACACCTTC.

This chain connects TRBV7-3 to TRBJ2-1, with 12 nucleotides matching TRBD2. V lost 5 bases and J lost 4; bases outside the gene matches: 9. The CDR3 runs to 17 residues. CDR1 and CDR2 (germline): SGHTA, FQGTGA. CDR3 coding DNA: TGTGCCAGCAGCCCGACTAGCGGGAGACCGGCTTACAATGAGCAGTTCTTC. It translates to CASSPTSGRPAYNEQFF.

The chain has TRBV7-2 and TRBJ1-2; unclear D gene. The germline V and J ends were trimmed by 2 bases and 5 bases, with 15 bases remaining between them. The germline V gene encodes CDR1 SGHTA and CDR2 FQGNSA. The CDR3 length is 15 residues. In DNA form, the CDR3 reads TGTGCCAGCAGCTTATGGGCCGCTCCCCCTTATGGCTACACCTTC. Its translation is CASSLWAAPPYGYTF.

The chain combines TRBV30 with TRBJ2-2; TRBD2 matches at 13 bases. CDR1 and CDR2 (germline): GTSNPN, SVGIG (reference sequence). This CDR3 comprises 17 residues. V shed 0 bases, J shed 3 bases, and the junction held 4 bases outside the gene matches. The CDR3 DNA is TGTGCCTGGAGTGTCGGGACTAGCGGGGACTACACCGGGGAGCTGTTTTTT. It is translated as CAWSVGTSGDYTGELFF.

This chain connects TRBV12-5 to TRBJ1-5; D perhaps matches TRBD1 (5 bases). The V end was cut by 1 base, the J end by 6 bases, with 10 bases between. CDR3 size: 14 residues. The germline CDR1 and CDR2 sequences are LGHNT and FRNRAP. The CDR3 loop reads CASGLGQIGQPQHF. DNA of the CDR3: TGTGCTAGTGGTTTGGGACAGATTGGTCAGCCCCAGCATTTT.

CDR3 sequence reads: CASSVGGTDYTSSYGYTF. The CDR3 bases are TGTGCCAGCAGCGTAGGAGGGACAGACTATACTTCATCCTATGGCTACACCTTC. The chain has TRBV9 and TRBJ1-2; TRBD1 aligns across 7 bases. V was clipped by 0 bases and J by 4 bases; unmatched bases: 15. The CDR3 runs 18 residues. Per the germline V gene, CDR1 is SGDLS and CDR2 is YYNGEE.

CDR3 sequence (DNA): TGTGCCAGCAGTTTTTCTACCAACTATGGCTACACCTTC. Its protein product is CASSFSTNYGYTF. J is TRBJ1-2 and V is TRBV6-6, with D unclear. The V gene lost 4 bases and the J gene lost 2 bases, with 8 bases spanning the gap. This CDR3 comprises 13 residues. In germline, CDR1 is MNHNY, CDR2 SVGAGI (reference sequence).

Here the CDR3 DNA reads TGTGCCAGTTGTCAGGGGGAAGTTAGCAATCAGCCCCAGCATTTT. The encoded protein is CASCQGEVSNQPQHF. The genes are TRBV19 and TRBJ1-5; 7 nucleotides align to TRBD1. Trimming at V came to 8 bases and at J to 0 bases, leaving 7 bases not matched to a gene. Germline V gene sequence: CDR1 LNHDA, CDR2 SQIVND (reference sequence). This CDR3 has 15 amino acids.

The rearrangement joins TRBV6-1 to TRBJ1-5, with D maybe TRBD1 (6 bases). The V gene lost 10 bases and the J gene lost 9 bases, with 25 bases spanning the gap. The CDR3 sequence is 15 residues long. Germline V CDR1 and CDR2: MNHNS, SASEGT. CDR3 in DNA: TGTGCCACCCTAAAGGACAGACCTCACTGGGGGCCCCAGCATTTT. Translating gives CATLKDRPHWGPQHF.

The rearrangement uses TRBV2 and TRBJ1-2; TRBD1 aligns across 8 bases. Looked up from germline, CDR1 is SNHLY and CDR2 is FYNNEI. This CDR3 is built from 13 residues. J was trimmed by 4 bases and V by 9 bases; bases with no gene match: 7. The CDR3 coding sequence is TGTGCCAGTAAGACAGGGGAGGCCTATGGCTACACCTTC. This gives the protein CASKTGEAYGYTF.

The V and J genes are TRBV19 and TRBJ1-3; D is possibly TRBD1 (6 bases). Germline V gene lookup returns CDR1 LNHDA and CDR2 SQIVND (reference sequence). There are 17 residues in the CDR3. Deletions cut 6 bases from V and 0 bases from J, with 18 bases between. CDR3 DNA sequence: TGTGCCAGTAGGACAACAGGGTCCTATCTCTCTGGAAACACCATATATTTT. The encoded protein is CASRTTGSYLSGNTIYF. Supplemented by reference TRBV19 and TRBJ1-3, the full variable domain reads DGGITQSPKYLFRKEGQNVTLSCEQNLNHDAMYWYRQDPGQGLRLIYYSQIVNDFQKGDIAEGYSVSREKKESFPLTVTSAQKNPTAFYLCASRTTGSYLSGNTIYFGEGSWLTVV.

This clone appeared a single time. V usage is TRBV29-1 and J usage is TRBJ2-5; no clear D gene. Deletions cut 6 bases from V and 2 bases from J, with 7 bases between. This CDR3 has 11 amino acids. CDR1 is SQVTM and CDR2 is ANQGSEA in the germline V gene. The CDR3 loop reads CSVRKQETQYF. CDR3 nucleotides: TGCAGCGTGCGTAAACAAGAGACCCAGTACTTC.

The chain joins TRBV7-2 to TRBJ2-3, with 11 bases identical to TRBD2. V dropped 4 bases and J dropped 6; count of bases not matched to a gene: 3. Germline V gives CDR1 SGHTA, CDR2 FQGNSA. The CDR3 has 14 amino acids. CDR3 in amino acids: CASSSSGRYDTQYF. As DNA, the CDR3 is TGTGCCAGCAGCTCTAGCGGGAGGTACGATACGCAGTATTTT. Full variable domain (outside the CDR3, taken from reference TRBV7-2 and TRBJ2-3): GAGVSQSPSNKVTEKGKDVELRCDPISGHTALYWYRQSLGQGLEFLIYFQGNSAPDKSGLPSDRFSAERTGGSVSTLTIQRTQQEDSAVYLCASSSSGRYDTQYFGPGTRLTVL.

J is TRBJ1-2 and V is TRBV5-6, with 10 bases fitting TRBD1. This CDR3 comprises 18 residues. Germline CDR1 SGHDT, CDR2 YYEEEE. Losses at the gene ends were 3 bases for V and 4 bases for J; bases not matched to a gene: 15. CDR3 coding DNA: TGTGCCAGCAGCTCTAGACTGACAGGGGGCGGTAATTTCTATGGCTACACCTTC. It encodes CASSSRLTGGGNFYGYTF.

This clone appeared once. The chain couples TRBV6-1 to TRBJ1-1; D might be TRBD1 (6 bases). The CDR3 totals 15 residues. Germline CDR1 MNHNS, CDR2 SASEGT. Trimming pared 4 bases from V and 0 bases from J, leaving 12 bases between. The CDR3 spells CASSARTGLNTEAFF. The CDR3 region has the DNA TGTGCCAGCAGTGCCAGAACAGGGTTGAACACTGAAGCTTTCTTT.

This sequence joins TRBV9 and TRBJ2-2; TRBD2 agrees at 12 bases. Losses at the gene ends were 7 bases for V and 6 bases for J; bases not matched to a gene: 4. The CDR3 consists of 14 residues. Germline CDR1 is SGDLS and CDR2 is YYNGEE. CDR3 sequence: CASYPSGRAGELFF. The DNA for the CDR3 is TGTGCCAGCTATCCTAGCGGGAGGGCCGGGGAGCTGTTTTTT.